This TCR beta chain was sequenced in a study of CD8 T cells in ankylosing spondylitis. With regard to this clonotype: The antigen remains unidentified.

TCRdb re-called the 5' RACE reads through MiXCR, storing one row per CDR3 protein. Of a few hundred thousand distinct CDR3 sequences in the sample, about a sixth are singletons; the top ten hold 1%. Study-level points and caveats: Ankylosing spondylitis blood appeared to be characterized by a TCR beta motif of several highly homologous variants. With a CD8+ phenotype, disease-linked clones were relatively rare in peripheral blood.

The V and J ends lost 1 base and 6 bases, in that order; junction bases with no gene match: 2. Looked up from germline, CDR1 is SGHNT and CDR2 is YYREEE (reference sequence). The CDR3 spans 15 residues. The TCR sequence derives from a male donor with ankylosing spondylitis. The chain recombines TRBV5-4 with TRBJ2-3; 13 bases fit TRBD2. Sample: blood, either unsorted or a sorted T cell fraction (not recorded which). CDR3 in amino acids: CASSLRTSGSDTQYF. The CDR3 nucleotides are TGTGCCAGCAGCTTGAGGACTAGCGGGAGTGATACGCAGTATTTT.